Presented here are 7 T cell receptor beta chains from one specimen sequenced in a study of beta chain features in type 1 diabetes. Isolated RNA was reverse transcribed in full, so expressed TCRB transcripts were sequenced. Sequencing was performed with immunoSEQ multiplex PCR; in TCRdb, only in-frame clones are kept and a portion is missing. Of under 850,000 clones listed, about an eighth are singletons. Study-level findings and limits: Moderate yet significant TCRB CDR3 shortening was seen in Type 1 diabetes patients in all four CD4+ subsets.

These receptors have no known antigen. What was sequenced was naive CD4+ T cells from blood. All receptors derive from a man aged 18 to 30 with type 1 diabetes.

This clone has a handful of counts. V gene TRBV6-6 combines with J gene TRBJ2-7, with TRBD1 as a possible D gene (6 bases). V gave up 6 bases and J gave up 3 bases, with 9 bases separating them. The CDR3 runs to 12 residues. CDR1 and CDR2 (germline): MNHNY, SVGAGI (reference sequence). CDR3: CASSQDSYEQYF. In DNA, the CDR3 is TGTGCCAGCAGCCAGGACAGCTACGAGCAGTACTTC.

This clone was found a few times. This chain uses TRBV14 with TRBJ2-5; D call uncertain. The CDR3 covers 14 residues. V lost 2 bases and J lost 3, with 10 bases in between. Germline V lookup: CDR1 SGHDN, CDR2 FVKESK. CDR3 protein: CASSQFTKKETQYF. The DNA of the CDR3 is TGTGCCAGCAGCCAATTTACAAAGAAAGAGACCCAGTACTTC.

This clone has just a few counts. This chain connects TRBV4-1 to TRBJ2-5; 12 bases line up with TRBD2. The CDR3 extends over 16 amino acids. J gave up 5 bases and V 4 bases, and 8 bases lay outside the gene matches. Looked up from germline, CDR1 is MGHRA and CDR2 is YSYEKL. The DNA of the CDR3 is TGCGCCAGCAGCCTACTAGCGGGGGGCAGTCCGGAGACCCAGTACTTC. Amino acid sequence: CASSLLAGGSPETQYF.

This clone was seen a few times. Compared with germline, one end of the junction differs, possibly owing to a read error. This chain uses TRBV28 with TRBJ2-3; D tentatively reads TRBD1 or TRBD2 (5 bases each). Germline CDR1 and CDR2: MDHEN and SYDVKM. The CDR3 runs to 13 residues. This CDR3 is CASSSPTAASPLF. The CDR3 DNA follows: TGTGCCAGCAGTTCCCCGACAGCCGCTAGCCCCCTCTTT.

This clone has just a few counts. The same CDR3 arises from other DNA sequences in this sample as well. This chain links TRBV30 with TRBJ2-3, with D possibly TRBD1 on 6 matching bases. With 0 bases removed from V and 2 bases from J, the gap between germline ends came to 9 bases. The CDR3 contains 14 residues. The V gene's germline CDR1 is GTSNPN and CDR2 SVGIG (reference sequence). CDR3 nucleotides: TGTGCCTGGAGTGTCTCAGGGGTCACAGATACGCAGTATTTT. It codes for CAWSVSGVTDTQYF.

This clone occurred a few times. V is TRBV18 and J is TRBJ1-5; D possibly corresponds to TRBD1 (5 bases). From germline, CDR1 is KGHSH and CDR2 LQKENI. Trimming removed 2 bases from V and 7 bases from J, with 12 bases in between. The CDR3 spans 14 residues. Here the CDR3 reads CASSPGGIGQPQHF. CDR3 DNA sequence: TGTGCCAGCTCACCAGGGGGGATTGGCCAGCCCCAGCATTTT.

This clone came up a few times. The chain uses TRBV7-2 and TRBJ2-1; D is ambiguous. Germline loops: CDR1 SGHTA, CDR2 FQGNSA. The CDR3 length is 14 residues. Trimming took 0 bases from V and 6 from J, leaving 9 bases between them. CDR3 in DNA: TGTGCCAGCAGCTTAGCGGACCCTAGCAATGAGCAGTTCTTC. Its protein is CASSLADPSNEQFF.